The 17 T cell receptor beta chains in this list originate from one sample, sequenced in a study of T cells in Graves' hyperthyroidism and ophthalmopathy. Researchers took RNA transcripts and amplified the TCR beta CDR3 regions from them. The TCR CDR3 was amplified in a first-round RT-PCR using the HTBI primer set. TCRdb re-called the multiplex PCR reads through MiXCR, storing one row per CDR3 protein. The sample holds about 410,000 distinct CDR3 sequences, roughly 14% seen once. The specimen sequenced was blood. The source is a man aged 18 to 29 with Graves' ophthalmopathy.

This clonotype came up a few times. The chain has TRBV7-9 and TRBJ2-7; the D gene is possibly TRBD1 (6 bases). The length of the CDR3 is 11 residues. Trimming stripped 3 bases from V and 10 bases from J, with 10 bases between. Germline CDR1 and CDR2: SEHNR and FQNEAQ (reference sequence). CDR3 residues: CASSFSGDQYF. The CDR3 bases are TGTGCCAGCAGCTTCTCAGGGGATCAGTACTTC.

At least ten counts were recorded for this clonotype. The gene calls are TRBV11-3 and TRBJ1-2; 7 bases match TRBD1. The germline gives CDR1 SGHNT, CDR2 YENEEA. The junction had 14 bases not matched to a gene; V was cut back by 7 bases and J by 6 bases. CDR3 size: 15 residues. This CDR3 reads CASTFPRVGGNGYTF. The CDR3 nucleotides are TGTGCCAGCACCTTCCCCAGGGTAGGGGGCAATGGCTACACCTTC.

The chain is built from TRBV27 and TRBJ2-5, with 10 positions matching TRBD2. V lost 1 base and J lost 3; bases outside the gene matches: 11. Germline assignment: CDR1 MNHEY and CDR2 SMNVEV (reference sequence). The CDR3 loop spans 18 amino acids. CDR3 bases: TGTGCCAGCAGTTTATTGTGGCTAGCGGGAGCCCAAAAAGAGACCCAGTACTTC. Protein sequence: CASSLLWLAGAQKETQYF.

This clonotype was seen more than once but under ten times. This sequence joins TRBV4-1 and TRBJ2-3, with 7 bases fitting TRBD2. Germline V lookup: CDR1 MGHRA, CDR2 YSYEKL. With 4 bases clipped from V and 2 bases from J, the junction kept 9 bases outside the gene matches. There are 16 residues in the CDR3. The CDR3 protein is CASSRQGGVNTDTQYF. CDR3 DNA: TGCGCCAGCAGCCGCCAGGGAGGGGTTAACACAGATACGCAGTATTTT.

The table lists this clonotype with many counts. The J gene is TRBJ2-1, the V gene TRBV3-1; D possibly corresponds to TRBD2 (5 bases). This CDR3 contains 14 residues. The germline V gene encodes CDR1 LGHDT and CDR2 YNNKEL (reference sequence). Deletions cut 6 bases from V and 7 bases from J, with 16 bases between. In nucleotides, the CDR3 is TGTGCCAGCAGAGCGGAGGCCGGTGTGAATGAGCAGTTCTTC. Protein sequence: CASRAEAGVNEQFF.

The chain carries TRBV10-1 and TRBJ2-5; 10 positions agree with TRBD2. The V gene end was trimmed by 3 bases and the J gene end by 1 base; junction bases not matched to a gene: 2. Germline CDR1 and CDR2: WNHNN and SYGVQD (reference sequence). CDR3 length: 15 residues. The DNA of the CDR3 is TGCGCCAGCAGTGAACTAGCGGGGTCCCAAGAGACCCAGTACTTC. This gives the protein CASSELAGSQETQYF.

Details on this clonotype: This could be a read error, since a much larger clone is one nucleotide away. CDR3 amino acids: CANSLGGNTQYF. CDR3 DNA: TGTGCCAACAGCTTAGGGGGGAATACGCAGTATTTT. The chain combines TRBV7-9 with TRBJ2-3; D is possibly TRBD1 or TRBD2 (6 bases each). CDR3 length: 12 amino acids. From germline, CDR1 is SEHNR and CDR2 FQNEAQ (reference sequence).

In its sample, this clonotype was seen many times. The chain employs TRBV5-1 and TRBJ1-2, with 7 bases that match TRBD1. The CDR3 has 15 amino acids. Germline V gives CDR1 SGHRS, CDR2 YFSETQ. After removal of 0 bases from V and 6 bases from J, the junction contained 8 bases not matched to a gene. CDR3 amino acids: CASSLAVGGGNGYTF. The CDR3 DNA reads TGCGCCAGCAGCTTGGCCGTAGGGGGCGGTAATGGCTACACCTTC.

The chain recombines TRBV12-3 or TRBV12-4 with TRBJ2-2, with TRBD1 identical over 8 bases. The CDR3 spans 15 residues. V gave up 2 bases and J gave up 8 bases; unmatched junction bases: 7. CDR3 nucleotides: TGTGCCAGCAGTTTACCCAGGGGGCTTCGAGGGGAGCTGTTTTTT. Protein: CASSLPRGLRGELFF.

For the CDR3, the DNA is TGTGCCAGCAGTTACTCGAATGTGGAAGGGGAGACCCAGTACTTC. Its translation: CASSYSNVEGETQYF. The chain combines TRBV6-5 with TRBJ2-5; D remains ambiguous. The CDR3 is 15 amino acids. Germline assignment: CDR1 MNHEY and CDR2 SVGAGI. V was trimmed by 0 bases and J by 5 bases, leaving 13 bases between them.

This clonotype was recorded many times. The chain is built from TRBV4-1 and TRBJ1-1, with 9 bases lining up with TRBD1. In germline, CDR1 is MGHRA, CDR2 YSYEKL. The CDR3 is made up of 15 amino acids. V lost 1 base, J lost 7 bases, and 7 bases stayed unmatched. The CDR3 DNA is TGCGCCAGCAGCCAAGTTGATCGACAGGGGGGTGAAGCTTTCTTT. It yields the protein CASSQVDRQGGEAFF.

This clonotype was counted ten times or more. V usage is TRBV29-1 and J usage is TRBJ2-1; 9 nucleotides line up with TRBD1. This CDR3 has 17 amino acids. Germline values: CDR1 SQVTM, CDR2 ANQGSEA. Trimming cost V 7 bases and J 3 bases; bases outside gene matches: 16. CDR3 sequence reads: CSGTGTGIEHGYNEQFF. The CDR3 coding sequence is TGCAGCGGTACCGGGACAGGGATCGAACACGGCTACAATGAGCAGTTCTTC.

Points on this clonotype: It may be a read error: a sequence one base away is much more abundant. The rearrangement links TRBV2 to TRBJ2-2, with D perhaps matching TRBD2 (6 bases). CDR1 is SNHLY, CDR2 FYNNEI, per germline. The CDR3 runs to 17 residues. CDR3 protein: CVSSEIHGRINTGELFF. In DNA form, the CDR3 reads TGTGTCAGCAGTGAAATTCACGGGAGAATTAACACCGGGGAGCTGTTTTTT.

The sample holds many counts of this clonotype. The chain combines TRBV11-2 with TRBJ2-7, with D perhaps matching TRBD1 (5 bases). V lost 4 bases and J lost 3, with 10 bases in between. There are 13 residues in the CDR3. Germline lookup yields CDR1 SGHAT and CDR2 FQNNGV. CDR3 nucleotide sequence: TGTGCCAGCAGCTCCTCCAGGGACTACGAGCAGTACTTC. Translation gives CASSSSRDYEQYF.

This clonotype was seen only a few times. The chain uses TRBV10-3 and TRBJ2-3; TRBD2 might be the D (5 bases). V was pared by 3 bases and J by 1 base, with 14 bases between. Per germline, CDR1 ENHRY and CDR2 SYGVKD. The CDR3 totals 16 residues. CDR3 sequence: CAISESLAGGTDTQYF. The CDR3 nucleotides read TGTGCCATCAGTGAATCGTTAGCCGGGGGCACAGATACGCAGTATTTT.

In this sample, this clonotype turned up many times. V is TRBV3-1 and J is TRBJ2-3; unclear D gene. Germline assignment: CDR1 LGHDT and CDR2 YNNKEL (reference sequence). V was trimmed by 8 bases and J by 3 bases, leaving 12 bases between them. The CDR3 consists of 13 residues. CDR3 region: CASSPSSTDTQYF. Written as DNA, the CDR3 is TGTGCCAGCTCACCGTCGAGTACAGATACGCAGTATTTT.

There are many counts of this clonotype. The rearrangement links TRBV11-2 to TRBJ1-2; TRBD1 matches at 8 bases. J was trimmed by 2 bases and V by 5 bases; bases with no gene match: 7. The CDR3 runs 15 residues. Per germline, CDR1 SGHAT and CDR2 FQNNGV. The CDR3 DNA reads as TGTGCCAGCAGCCCCTCTAGACAGGGGAACTATGGCTACACCTTC. It is translated as CASSPSRQGNYGYTF.